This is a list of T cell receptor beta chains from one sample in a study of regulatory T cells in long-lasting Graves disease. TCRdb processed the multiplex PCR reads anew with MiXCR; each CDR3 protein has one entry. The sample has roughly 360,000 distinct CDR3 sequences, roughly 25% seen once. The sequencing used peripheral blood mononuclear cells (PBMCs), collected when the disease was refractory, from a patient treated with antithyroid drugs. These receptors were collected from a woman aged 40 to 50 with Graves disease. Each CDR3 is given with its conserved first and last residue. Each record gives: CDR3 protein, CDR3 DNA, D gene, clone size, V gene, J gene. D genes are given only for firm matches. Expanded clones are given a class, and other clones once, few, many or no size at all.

CDR3 protein: CASSLARGFNQPQHF
CDR3 DNA: TGTGCCAGCAGTTTGGCTCGGGGGTTCAACCAGCCCCAGCATTTT
D gene: .
clone size: many
V gene: TRBV28
J gene: TRBJ1-5

CDR3 protein: CASSPWAQYYEQYF
CDR3 DNA: TGTGCCAGCAGCCCCTGGGCCCAGTACTACGAGCAGTACTTC
D gene: .
clone size: few
V gene: TRBV6-1
J gene: TRBJ2-7

CDR3 protein: CASSSLQTTGSGGYTF
CDR3 DNA: TGTGCCAGCAGTTCCCTCCAAACGACAGGTTCGGGTGGCTACACCTTC
D gene: .
clone size: .
V gene: TRBV6-5
J gene: TRBJ1-2

CDR3 protein: CASSLVSWVTNTGELFF
CDR3 DNA: TGTGCCAGCAGCTTAGTTAGTTGGGTCACGAACACCGGGGAGCTGTTTTTT
D gene: .
clone size: .
V gene: TRBV7-8
J gene: TRBJ2-2

CDR3 protein: CASSGLAKRDTQYF
CDR3 DNA: TGTGCCAGCAGTGGTCTAGCGAAACGAGATACGCAGTATTTT
D gene: .
clone size: .
V gene: TRBV25-1
J gene: TRBJ2-3

CDR3 protein: CASSKDRYSNQPQHF
CDR3 DNA: TGTGCCAGTAGTAAGGACAGATATAGCAATCAGCCCCAGCATTTT
D gene: .
clone size: .
V gene: TRBV19
J gene: TRBJ1-5

CDR3 protein: CASSYSGDPTEAFF
CDR3 DNA: TGTGCCAGCAGTTACTCGGGGGACCCCACTGAAGCTTTCTTT
D gene: .
clone size: .
V gene: TRBV6-5
J gene: TRBJ1-1

CDR3 protein: CASSPRPSGETEAFF
CDR3 DNA: TGTGCCAGCAGTCCACGCCCCTCGGGGGAAACTGAAGCTTTCTTT
D gene: .
clone size: many
V gene: TRBV28
J gene: TRBJ1-1

CDR3 protein: CSARVGGGAFF
CDR3 DNA: TGCAGTGCTAGGGTTGGTGGGGGAGCTTTCTTT
D gene: .
clone size: many
V gene: TRBV20-1
J gene: TRBJ1-1

CDR3 protein: CASSLAGTDAYEQYF
CDR3 DNA: TGCGCCAGCAGCTTGGCGGGGACAGACGCCTACGAGCAGTACTTC
D gene: TRBD1
clone size: many
V gene: TRBV5-1
J gene: TRBJ2-7

CDR3 protein: CASSLSPQGQNEKLFF
CDR3 DNA: TGTGCCAGCAGTTTATCCCCCCAGGGTCAGAATGAAAAACTGTTTTTT
D gene: .
clone size: many
V gene: TRBV28
J gene: TRBJ1-4

CDR3 protein: CASRRAGTQYF
CDR3 DNA: TGTGCCAGCAGGAGAGCGGGTACGCAGTATTTT
D gene: .
clone size: few
V gene: TRBV28
J gene: TRBJ2-3

CDR3 protein: CASSLSRQTYEQYF
CDR3 DNA: TGTGCCAGCAGTTTATCACGCCAGACCTACGAGCAGTACTTC
D gene: .
clone size: .
V gene: TRBV27
J gene: TRBJ2-7

CDR3 protein: CASSTGPLYEQYF
CDR3 DNA: TGTGCCAGCAGCACGGGACCTCTGTACGAGCAGTACTTC
D gene: .
clone size: few
V gene: TRBV5-5
J gene: TRBJ2-7

CDR3 protein: CASSANQASGTEAFF
CDR3 DNA: TGTGCCAGCAGTGCTAATCAGGCTTCGGGCACTGAAGCTTTCTTT
D gene: .
clone size: many
V gene: TRBV28
J gene: TRBJ1-1

CDR3 protein: CASSYVGRLNAEKLFF
CDR3 DNA: TGTGCCAGCAGCTACGTCGGAAGGTTGAATGCGGAAAAACTGTTTTTT
D gene: .
clone size: .
V gene: TRBV7-2
J gene: TRBJ1-4

CDR3 protein: CASKLSGRAPYNEQFF
CDR3 DNA: TGTGCCAGCAAGCTGAGCGGGAGGGCCCCCTACAATGAGCAGTTCTTC
D gene: TRBD2
clone size: few
V gene: TRBV27
J gene: TRBJ2-1

CDR3 protein: CATSRQGYEAFF
CDR3 DNA: TGTGCCACCAGCAGGCAGGGTTATGAAGCTTTCTTT
D gene: .
clone size: many
V gene: TRBV15
J gene: TRBJ1-1

CDR3 protein: CASSLDGLQGREQYF
CDR3 DNA: TGTGCCAGCAGTTTAGATGGACTACAGGGGCGAGAGCAGTACTTC
D gene: .
clone size: many
V gene: TRBV12-3/TRBV12-4
J gene: TRBJ2-7

CDR3 protein: CASSLYGLISDSNQPQHF
CDR3 DNA: TGTGCCAGCAGTTTATATGGCCTGATATCGGATAGCAATCAGCCCCAGCATTTT
D gene: .
clone size: many
V gene: TRBV28
J gene: TRBJ1-5

CDR3 protein: CASSLSSGFSSYNEQFF
CDR3 DNA: TGTGCCAGCAGTTTATCGTCGGGATTTAGTTCCTACAATGAGCAGTTCTTC
D gene: .
clone size: once
V gene: TRBV28
J gene: TRBJ2-1

CDR3 protein: CASSYSGTGGDTQYF
CDR3 DNA: TGTGCCAGCAGTTACTCCGGGACAGGGGGAGATACGCAGTATTTT
D gene: TRBD1
clone size: .
V gene: TRBV6-5
J gene: TRBJ2-3

CDR3 protein: CASSSTGGYTF
CDR3 DNA: TGTGCCAGCAGTTCAACTGGTGGCTACACCTTC
D gene: .
clone size: many
V gene: TRBV6-5
J gene: TRBJ1-2

CDR3 protein: CATSDFRGWNTGELFF
CDR3 DNA: TGTGCCACCAGTGATTTTAGGGGCTGGAACACCGGGGAGCTGTTTTTT
D gene: .
clone size: few
V gene: TRBV24-1
J gene: TRBJ2-2

CDR3 protein: CSARTGGTSIQYF
CDR3 DNA: TGCAGTGCCCGGACAGGGGGCACAAGCATTCAGTACTTC
D gene: TRBD1
clone size: .
V gene: TRBV20-1
J gene: TRBJ2-4

CDR3 protein: CASSYRESLTNEQFF
CDR3 DNA: TGTGCCAGCAGCTACAGGGAGAGCCTTACGAATGAGCAGTTCTTC
D gene: .
clone size: .
V gene: TRBV11-2
J gene: TRBJ2-1

CDR3 protein: CASSIIRNTEAFF
CDR3 DNA: TGTGCCAGTAGTATAATCAGGAACACTGAAGCTTTCTTT
D gene: .
clone size: .
V gene: TRBV19
J gene: TRBJ1-1

CDR3 protein: CASSTRGVRSYEQYF
CDR3 DNA: TGTGCCAGCAGTACCAGGGGAGTGAGATCCTACGAGCAGTACTTC
D gene: .
clone size: many
V gene: TRBV28
J gene: TRBJ2-7

CDR3 protein: CASRSDFQDYEQYF
CDR3 DNA: TGTGCCAGCAGGTCGGACTTCCAGGACTACGAGCAGTACTTC
D gene: .
clone size: many
V gene: TRBV2
J gene: TRBJ2-7

CDR3 protein: CSARDLTSGRKGGETQYF
CDR3 DNA: TGCAGTGCTAGAGATCTCACTAGCGGGAGGAAGGGTGGAGAGACCCAGTACTTC
D gene: TRBD2
clone size: many
V gene: TRBV20-1
J gene: TRBJ2-5

CDR3 protein: CASRDGAVGNQPQHF
CDR3 DNA: TGTGCCAGCAGGGACGGGGCTGTTGGCAATCAGCCCCAGCATTTT
D gene: .
clone size: .
V gene: TRBV6-1
J gene: TRBJ1-5

CDR3 protein: CASSLGQGDYGYTF
CDR3 DNA: TGCGCCAGCAGCCTCGGACAGGGGGACTATGGCTACACCTTC
D gene: TRBD1
clone size: .
V gene: TRBV28
J gene: TRBJ1-2

CDR3 protein: CAWSVPGFWQPQHF
CDR3 DNA: TGTGCCTGGAGTGTACCAGGGTTCTGGCAGCCCCAGCATTTT
D gene: .
clone size: .
V gene: TRBV30
J gene: TRBJ1-5

CDR3 protein: CASSPKSLINQPQHF
CDR3 DNA: TGTGCCAGCAGCCCGAAATCACTGATTAATCAGCCCCAGCATTTT
D gene: .
clone size: .
V gene: TRBV3-1
J gene: TRBJ1-5

CDR3 protein: CASSPQGGITEAFF
CDR3 DNA: TGTGCCAGCAGCCCCCAAGGTGGGATCACTGAAGCTTTCTTT
D gene: .
clone size: .
V gene: TRBV7-2
J gene: TRBJ1-1

CDR3 protein: CASSLSTGLTTEAFF
CDR3 DNA: TGTGCCAGCAGCCTCTCGACAGGTTTAACGACTGAAGCTTTCTTT
D gene: .
clone size: many
V gene: TRBV7-9
J gene: TRBJ1-1

CDR3 protein: CASGTSDSNQPQHF
CDR3 DNA: TGTGCCAGCGGGACATCGGATAGCAATCAGCCCCAGCATTTT
D gene: .
clone size: few
V gene: TRBV6-1
J gene: TRBJ1-5

CDR3 protein: CASGLVLGRASTPTGTGELFF
CDR3 DNA: TGTGCTAGTGGTTTGGTACTAGGCAGGGCAAGCACGCCCACTGGCACGGGGGAGCTGTTTTTT
D gene: .
clone size: .
V gene: TRBV12-5
J gene: TRBJ2-2

CDR3 protein: CSARGGPLNEQYF
CDR3 DNA: TGCAGTGCCAGGGGTGGTCCCCTCAACGAGCAGTACTTC
D gene: .
clone size: .
V gene: TRBV20-1
J gene: TRBJ2-7

CDR3 protein: CASSQSGSLNEQYF
CDR3 DNA: TGTGCCAGCAGCCAAAGTGGGAGTCTAAACGAGCAGTACTTC
D gene: .
clone size: few
V gene: TRBV3-1
J gene: TRBJ2-7

CDR3 protein: CASSGSGDSYEQYF
CDR3 DNA: TGTGCCAGCAGCGGTAGCGGAGACTCCTACGAGCAGTACTTC
D gene: .
clone size: few
V gene: TRBV9
J gene: TRBJ2-7

CDR3 protein: CASSELAGSTYEQYF
CDR3 DNA: TGCGCCAGCAGCGAACTAGCGGGTTCAACCTACGAGCAGTACTTC
D gene: TRBD2
clone size: .
V gene: TRBV5-1
J gene: TRBJ2-7

CDR3 protein: CASSQKGIGKETQYF
CDR3 DNA: TGTGCCAGCAGCCAAAAGGGGATAGGAAAAGAGACCCAGTACTTC
D gene: .
clone size: .
V gene: TRBV14
J gene: TRBJ2-5

CDR3 protein: CASSPGLAGPSHEQFF
CDR3 DNA: TGCGCCAGCAGCCCCGGACTAGCGGGTCCGAGTCATGAGCAGTTCTTC
D gene: TRBD2
clone size: .
V gene: TRBV5-1
J gene: TRBJ2-1

CDR3 protein: CASSRWGRGSSYEQYF
CDR3 DNA: TGTGCCAGCAGTCGTTGGGGCAGGGGTTCATCCTACGAGCAGTACTTC
D gene: .
clone size: few
V gene: TRBV6-1
J gene: TRBJ2-7

CDR3 protein: CSARDGVRGGGYTF
CDR3 DNA: TGCAGTGCTAGAGACGGCGTCCGCGGAGGAGGCTACACCTTC
D gene: .
clone size: many
V gene: TRBV20-1
J gene: TRBJ1-2

CDR3 protein: CASYRGPSEKLFF
CDR3 DNA: TGTGCCAGCTACAGGGGGCCGAGTGAAAAACTGTTTTTT
D gene: TRBD1
clone size: many
V gene: TRBV28
J gene: TRBJ1-4

CDR3 protein: CSAERQGVIGELFF
CDR3 DNA: TGCAGTGCGGAGCGACAGGGGGTAATCGGGGAGCTGTTTTTT
D gene: TRBD1
clone size: .
V gene: TRBV20-1
J gene: TRBJ2-2

CDR3 protein: CASSPPGLAGGPGGANVLTF
CDR3 DNA: TGTGCCAGCAGCCCTCCGGGACTAGCGGGAGGGCCTGGTGGGGCCAACGTCCTGACTTTC
D gene: TRBD2
clone size: many
V gene: TRBV28
J gene: TRBJ2-6

CDR3 protein: CASSGIKGYNTEAFF
CDR3 DNA: TGTGCCAGCAGTGGAATCAAGGGCTACAACACTGAAGCTTTCTTT
D gene: .
clone size: few
V gene: TRBV6-1
J gene: TRBJ1-1

CDR3 protein: CASSVYRDNANQPQHF
CDR3 DNA: TGTGCCAGCAGCGTATACCGGGACAATGCCAATCAGCCCCAGCATTTT
D gene: .
clone size: .
V gene: TRBV7-8
J gene: TRBJ1-5

CDR3 protein: CASSLFKGAGTGELFF
CDR3 DNA: TGTGCCAGCAGTTTATTTAAGGGGGCGGGCACCGGGGAGCTGTTTTTT
D gene: TRBD1
clone size: few
V gene: TRBV28
J gene: TRBJ2-2